This T cell receptor (beta chain) was sequenced in a study of cytotoxic CD8 clonotypes in ibrutinib-treated CLL. There are 15 residues in the CDR3. V shed 5 bases, J shed 0 bases, and the junction held 4 bases outside the gene matches. CDR1 is LNHDA, CDR2 SQIVND, per germline (reference sequence). This clone has only one observation. Antigen: not known. The assay was immunoSEQ multiplex PCR, and TCRdb's table has in-frame clones only and misses some. Of about 40,000 clones in the sample, around 63% were seen once. Study-wide results and limits: Higher circulating CD8+ T-cell counts strongly accompanied higher baseline clonality, above age-matched healthy donors. Shared public clonotypes were rare, and on treatment they either got smaller or stayed the same.

The rearrangement links TRBV19 to TRBJ2-3; 8 bases are shared with TRBD2. This TCR was sampled from a human donor with chronic lymphocytic leukemia. This material consisted of PBMCs, taken at disease progression, from a patient treated with ibrutinib. The CDR3 region is CASSSGTRSTDTQYF. CDR3 bases: TGTGCCAGTAGTTCCGGGACTAGAAGCACAGATACGCAGTATTTT. The full variable domain, in which reference TRBV19 and TRBJ2-3 provide the parts outside the CDR3, is DGGITQSPKYLFRKEGQNVTLSCEQNLNHDAMYWYRQDPGQGLRLIYYSQIVNDFQKGDIAEGYSVSREKKESFPLTVTSAQKNPTAFYLCASSSGTRSTDTQYFGPGTRLTVL.